Detailed here is one TCR beta chain. The antigen is unknown. The data were taken from a study of T cell responses to AZD1222 COVID-19 vaccine. The CDR3 runs 15 residues. Trimming took 4 bases from V and 4 from J; bases not matched to a gene: 1. Germline V lookup: CDR1 MRHNA, CDR2 SNTAGT. Study-wide findings and caveats: With two AZD1222 doses given, Spike-specific TCR breadth and depth both rose. Reports say nearly half of spike-specific TCRs go after unmutated variant regions.

The method was immunoSEQ multiplex PCR; TCRdb's version includes in-frame clones alone and lacks a portion of them. Of about 120,000 clones in the sample, roughly 90% are singletons; the top ten hold 0.9% to 1.2%. The chain employs TRBV6-4 and TRBJ2-1; 13 bases agree with TRBD2. The input for sequencing was peripheral blood, taken on day 0 of AZD1222 vaccination. This TCR was sampled from an adult in good health. The CDR3: CASSGTSGSYNEQFF. In DNA, the CDR3 is TGTGCCAGCAGTGGGACTAGCGGGAGTTACAATGAGCAGTTCTTC.